Listed below are T cell receptor beta chains from one sample, sequenced in a study of blood T cell repertoires in COVID-19. The method was immunoSEQ multiplex PCR; TCRdb's version includes in-frame clones alone and lacks a portion of them. The sample lists roughly 66,000 clones, 90% to 95% occurring once. Sample: peripheral blood. The receptors here all came from a human donor in a cohort sampled during active COVID-19. Each CDR3 is given with its conserved first and last residue. Fields, in order: V gene, clone size, CDR3 length, J gene, D gene, CDR3 DNA, CDR3 protein. A D gene is named only where the DNA matches it firmly. Rows may omit the clone size; those that give it use once, few, many or a size class.

TRBV9,.,16,TRBJ2-3,TRBD2,TGTGCCAGCAGCGTAGAGGGGCGGGGGGCCACAGATACGCAGTATTTT,CASSVEGRGATDTQYF
TRBV30,few,13,TRBJ1-3,.,TGTGCCTGGAGCAGGGCAGCGGGAAACACCATATATTTT,CAWSRAAGNTIYF
TRBV5-4,.,16,TRBJ2-5,TRBD2,TGTGCCAGCAGCTTGGGAACTAGCGGAGAGGGAGAGACCCAGTACTTC,CASSLGTSGEGETQYF
TRBV4-2,.,15,TRBJ2-1,.,TGTGCCAGCAGCCAAGACAGAACAGGTAACAATGAGCAGTTCTTC,CASSQDRTGNNEQFF
TRBV10-3,.,13,TRBJ2-5,.,TGTGCCATCAGTGAGTCTCCACAAGAGACCCAGTACTTC,CAISESPQETQYF
TRBV3-1/TRBV3-2,.,14,TRBJ1-2,.,TGTGCCAGCAGCCTGGGACACGCAAACTATGGCTACACCTTC,CASSLGHANYGYTF
TRBV7-2,.,14,TRBJ1-6,.,TGTGCCAGCAGCTTGGGGGGGGCACGGTCACCCCTCCACTTT,CASSLGGARSPLHF
TRBV11-3,few,20,TRBJ1-1,.,TGTGCCAGCAGCTTAGACATCGCATGGGCCCAGAGGGCTATGAACACTGAAGCTTTCTTT,CASSLDIAWAQRAMNTEAFF
TRBV24-1,.,16,TRBJ2-1,.,TGTGCCACCAGTGACAATGACACAAACACCTACAATGAGCAGTTCTTC,CATSDNDTNTYNEQFF
TRBV7-9,once,16,TRBJ1-1,.,TGTGCCAGCAGCTTCGGCAGGGGCCCGACGAACACTGAAGCTTTCTTT,CASSFGRGPTNTEAFF
TRBV9,.,15,TRBJ2-5,.,TGTGCCAGCAGCGTAGGGGGTAACGGGAAAGAGACCCAGTACTTC,CASSVGGNGKETQYF
TRBV28,.,15,TRBJ2-5,.,TGTGCCAGCAGTAAGCCCGGGGTACGAAAAGAGACCCAGTACTTC,CASSKPGVRKETQYF
TRBV18,.,16,TRBJ1-4,TRBD1,TGTGCCAGCTCACCCTTGCCCGCAGGGGGTAATGAAAAACTGTTTTTT,CASSPLPAGGNEKLFF
TRBV2,.,16,TRBJ2-1,TRBD2,TGTGCCAGCACCGATCTAGCGGTCAGCTCCTACAATGAGCAGTTCTTC,CASTDLAVSSYNEQFF
TRBV4-3,.,16,TRBJ2-6,TRBD2,TGCGCCGGCTTCCCGGGGGGGGGCGCAGGGGCCAACGTCCTGACTTTC,CAGFPGGGAGANVLTF
TRBV28,.,16,TRBJ2-2,TRBD1,TGTGCCAGCAGTTTATCTCAGGGGGCGCACACCGGGGAGCTGTTTTTT,CASSLSQGAHTGELFF
TRBV7-2,.,16,TRBJ2-1,TRBD1,TGTGCCAGCAGCCGCCCCAGGGGGATTACCTACAATGAGCAGTTCTTC,CASSRPRGITYNEQFF
TRBV4-1,few,14,TRBJ2-5,TRBD2,TGCGCCAGCAGCCAAGATCTAGCGGAAGAGACCCAGTACTTC,CASSQDLAEETQYF
TRBV5-1,.,13,TRBJ1-1,TRBD1,TGCGCCAGCAGCTCGGACAGGGTCACTGAAGCTTTCTTT,CASSSDRVTEAFF
TRBV28,.,19,TRBJ2-7,TRBD1,TGTGCCAGCAGTTTATGGGGCCAGGGGGCGGATCGGGGCTCCTACGAGCAGTACTTC,CASSLWGQGADRGSYEQYF
TRBV30,.,12,TRBJ1-2,TRBD1,TGTGCCGGAGGACAGGGGGCGGCTGGCTACACCTTC,CAGGQGAAGYTF
TRBV23-1,.,18,TRBJ2-3,TRBD2,TGCGCCAGCAGTCAAAGATCCTCTTCACGGGGGGAAGCAGATACGCAGTATTTT,CASSQRSSSRGEADTQYF
TRBV7-2,.,13,TRBJ1-2,.,TGTGCCAGCAGCTACGGGACACCCTATGGCTACACCTTC,CASSYGTPYGYTF
TRBV11-1,.,16,TRBJ2-2,TRBD2,TGTGCCAGCAGCTGGGGAGGGTTCACGAACACCGGGGAGCTGTTTTTT,CASSWGGFTNTGELFF
TRBV25-1,.,14,TRBJ1-4,.,TGTGCCAGCAGTGACTCTGCAACTAATGAAAAACTGTTTTTT,CASSDSATNEKLFF
TRBV3-1/TRBV3-2,.,16,TRBJ2-5,.,TGTGCCAGCAGCCAAGATAATGGACTCCCACAAGAGACCCAGTACTTC,CASSQDNGLPQETQYF
TRBV18,.,14,TRBJ1-1,.,TGTGCCAGCTCACCGAACAGGGAGAACACTGAAGCTTTCTTT,CASSPNRENTEAFF
TRBV5-1,.,15,TRBJ2-7,TRBD2,TGCGCCAGCAGCTTGGTAGCGGGAGTATTATCCGAGCAGTACTTC,CASSLVAGVLSEQYF
TRBV5-1,.,16,TRBJ2-2,TRBD1,TGCGCCAGCAGCTCGGGACAGGGGGTAAACACCGGGGAGCTGTTTTTT,CASSSGQGVNTGELFF
TRBV3-1/TRBV3-2,.,17,TRBJ2-6,.,TGTGCCAGCAGCCCGATGTCCAGGGGCTCTGGGGCCAACGTCCTGACTTTC,CASSPMSRGSGANVLTF
TRBV4-3,.,16,TRBJ2-1,TRBD2,TGCGCCAGCAGCCGAGGAGCTAGCGGGGGGCCCAATGAGCAGTTCTTC,CASSRGASGGPNEQFF
TRBV13,.,15,TRBJ2-5,TRBD2,TGTGCCAGCAGTCATATAGCGGGGGGGCTTGAGACCCAGTACTTC,CASSHIAGGLETQYF
TRBV7-9,.,18,TRBJ2-1,TRBD2,TGTGCCAGCAGCTTAGCCGGCGGGGGGACCTCCGACTACAATGAGCAGTTCTTC,CASSLAGGGTSDYNEQFF
TRBV5-4,.,16,TRBJ1-3,.,TGTGCCAGCAGCTCCGGCGGGGGGATGGGGGGAAACACCATATATTTT,CASSSGGGMGGNTIYF
TRBV28,.,15,TRBJ2-7,TRBD1,TGTGCCAGCAGTACCCGAGGGACAGGGACTCGCGAGCAGTACTTC,CASSTRGTGTREQYF
TRBV4-3,.,16,TRBJ1-2,.,TGCGCCAGCAGCCAAGACTCAGGGATCGTAAGCTATGGCTACACCTTC,CASSQDSGIVSYGYTF
TRBV11-2,.,13,TRBJ2-3,.,TGTGCCAGCAGCTTAGAGTCGACAGATACGCAGTATTTT,CASSLESTDTQYF
TRBV7-9,.,15,TRBJ1-2,.,TGTGCCAGCAGCCCCAGTGGGGGGAGGGCCTATGGCTACACCTTC,CASSPSGGRAYGYTF
TRBV5-4,once,14,TRBJ2-1,TRBD2,TGTGCCAGCAGCCCACTTCGAAGCGGGAGTGAGCAGTTCTTC,CASSPLRSGSEQFF
TRBV29-1,.,13,TRBJ1-4,TRBD1,TGCAGCGTTCGACAGGGGTTAGGGGAAAAACTGTTTTTT,CSVRQGLGEKLFF
TRBV19,few,14,TRBJ1-6,.,TGTGCCAGTAGGCCACTCGATTATAATTCACCCCTCCACTTT,CASRPLDYNSPLHF